This T cell receptor beta chain is drawn from a study of cytomegalovirus exposure and HLA in healthy donors. Study-wide points: Confirmation was obtained in vitro that a few CMV-associated chains are specific for CMV antigens.

Points on this clone: Antigen: not known.

The CDR3 is made up of 17 amino acids. With V trimmed by 2 bases and J by 0 bases, 7 bases remained unmatched. The germline CDR1 and CDR2 sequences are MNHNS and SASEGT. Primers for the PCR totalled 60 Vbeta and 13 Jbeta. TCRdb's table, derived via immunoSEQ multiplex PCR, lists solely in-frame clones and lacks some. The sample yields roughly 100,000 clones, 55% to 75% seen once. The chain joins TRBV6-1 to TRBJ2-4; TRBD1 matches 7 bases. This clonotype was obtained from a woman between 50 and 59 years old in good health and CMV-seropositive. The sequenced material came from PBMCs. As DNA, the CDR3 is TGTGCCAGCAGTGAACGGACAGGCCCGGAAGCCAAAAACATTCAGTACTTC. Its protein is CASSERTGPEAKNIQYF.